The 28 T cell receptor beta chains below all came from one sample that was sequenced in a study of T cell responses to AZD1222 COVID-19 vaccine. The assay was immunoSEQ multiplex PCR, and TCRdb's table has in-frame clones only and misses some. Of about 140,000 clones listed, 90% are singletons. The sample was peripheral blood, taken 28 days after the second AZD1222 dose. These receptors all come from an adult who received the AZD1222 COVID-19 vaccine.

This sequence joins TRBV7-2 and TRBJ1-2; 9 bases fit TRBD1. Germline V gives CDR1 SGHTA, CDR2 FQGNSA. The CDR3 has 14 residues. Trimming took 5 bases from V and 5 from J; bases not matched to a gene: 6. The CDR3 here is CASSAGQGRYGYTF. CDR3 coding DNA: TGTGCCAGCAGCGCCGGACAGGGGCGGTATGGCTACACCTTC.

This clone was detected only once. The genes are TRBV2 and TRBJ1-2; D unclear. Germline values: CDR1 SNHLY, CDR2 FYNNEI. Trimming left V 2 bases short and J 6 bases short, with 19 bases between. This CDR3 is 16 amino acids long. CDR3 region: CASSELSFGSTDGYTF. As DNA, the CDR3 is TGTGCCAGCAGTGAACTTAGTTTCGGCAGCACGGATGGCTACACCTTC. The entire variable domain, with the rest obtained from reference TRBV2 and TRBJ1-2, is as follows: EPEVTQTPSHQVTQMGQEVILRCVPISNHLYFYWYRQILGQKVEFLVSFYNNEISEKSEIFDDQFSVERPDGSNFTLKIRSTKLEDSAMYFCASSELSFGSTDGYTFGSGTRLTVV.

The rearrangement links TRBV27 to TRBJ1-1, with 9 bases matching TRBD1. The trim removed 0 bases at V and 1 base at J, leaving 15 bases unmatched. From germline, CDR1 is MNHEY and CDR2 SMNVEV (reference sequence). The CDR3 runs to 20 residues. CDR3 amino acids: CASSLSGRGQGGNSNTEAFF. Here the CDR3 DNA reads TGTGCCAGCAGTTTATCGGGGCGGGGACAGGGAGGAAATTCGAACACTGAAGCTTTCTTT.

The chain has TRBV29-1 and TRBJ2-1, with TRBD1 as a possible D gene (5 bases). V was clipped by 6 bases and J by 7 bases, with 22 bases between them. Germline V gene lookup returns CDR1 SQVTM and CDR2 ANQGSEA. There are 15 residues in the CDR3. This CDR3 is CSVTTEDKHPNEQFF. CDR3 DNA sequence: TGCAGCGTGACAACCGAGGACAAGCATCCGAATGAGCAGTTCTTC.

V gene TRBV4-1 combines with J gene TRBJ2-4; no firm D call. Germline lookup yields CDR1 MGHRA and CDR2 YSYEKL. The CDR3 length is 16 residues. V shed 4 bases and J shed 0 bases, with 13 bases lying between them. The CDR3 protein is CASSPDRPLAKNIQYF. The CDR3 nucleotides read TGCGCCAGCAGCCCAGATCGACCCCTAGCCAAAAACATTCAGTACTTC.

The J gene is TRBJ2-3, the V gene TRBV9, with D perhaps assigned TRBD1 or TRBD2 (5 bases each). Germline V CDR1 and CDR2: SGDLS, YYNGEE. Between the trimmed V and J ends, which lost 0 bases and 4 bases, there was a span of 12 bases. The CDR3 contains 15 residues. The CDR3 sequence is CASSVVGDGADTQYF. The CDR3 DNA reads as TGTGCCAGCAGCGTAGTTGGGGACGGGGCAGATACGCAGTATTTT.

In this sample, this clone turned up once. The chain couples TRBV7-8 to TRBJ2-1; TRBD2 matches at 10 bases. The CDR3 has 14 amino acids. V shed 2 bases and J 8 bases; nucleotides not matched to a gene: 3. Germline V gene data show CDR1 as SGHVS and CDR2 as FQNEAQ. CDR3 sequence reads: CASSLSGRADEQFF. CDR3 bases: TGTGCCAGCAGCTTAAGCGGGAGGGCCGATGAGCAGTTCTTC.

The rearrangement uses TRBV15 and TRBJ2-7, with D hard to call. The CDR3 spans 14 residues. Looked up from germline, CDR1 is LNHNV and CDR2 is YYDKDF (reference sequence). V lost 0 bases to trimming and J lost 5 bases, with 11 bases between them. For the CDR3, the DNA is TGTGCCACCAGCAGAGATCTCCCTCCGAACGAGCAGTACTTC. Translation: CATSRDLPPNEQYF.

The V gene is TRBV27, the J gene TRBJ1-6; D gene ambiguous. The CDR3 loop spans 15 amino acids. CDR1 and CDR2 from the germline V gene are MNHEY and SMNVEV (reference sequence). V lost 1 base, J lost 9 bases, and 13 bases lay in between. In DNA form, the CDR3 reads TGTGCCAGCAGTTTATTTCCGGGCGGTGCTTCACCCCTCCACTTT. Translation: CASSLFPGGASPLHF.

The chain's CDR3 is CASSFTSNQPQHF. The CDR3, as DNA: TGTGCCAGCAGCTTCACTAGCAATCAGCCCCAGCATTTT. The chain employs TRBV7-2 and TRBJ1-5; D remains ambiguous. V lost 3 bases and J 0 bases, leaving 3 bases between the germline ends. Per the germline V gene, CDR1 is SGHTA and CDR2 is FQGNSA. The CDR3 has 13 amino acids. Complete variable domain (other parts from reference TRBV7-2 and TRBJ1-5): GAGVSQSPSNKVTEKGKDVELRCDPISGHTALYWYRQSLGQGLEFLIYFQGNSAPDKSGLPSDRFSAERTGGSVSTLTIQRTQQEDSAVYLCASSFTSNQPQHFGDGTRLSIL.

This chain links TRBV6-1 with TRBJ2-5; a possible D gene is TRBD2 (6 bases). The V and J ends lost 3 bases and 0 bases respectively, with 14 bases between them. CDR1 MNHNS and CDR2 SASEGT come from the germline V gene. There are 16 residues in the CDR3. The CDR3 region is CASSDLGGTHQETQYF. The CDR3 coding sequence is TGTGCCAGCAGTGACCTCGGGGGAACCCACCAAGAGACCCAGTACTTC.

V gene TRBV11-1 combines with J gene TRBJ2-7; TRBD2 matches at 9 bases. Trimming took 1 base from V and 3 from J; bases not matched to a gene: 4. The CDR3 is 15 residues long. CDR1 and CDR2 from the germline V gene are SGHAT and FQDESV (reference sequence). CDR3 nucleotides: TGTGCCAGCAGCTTAGACCTAGCGGGACTCTACGAGCAGTACTTC. Encoded protein: CASSLDLAGLYEQYF.

Here the CDR3 DNA reads TGTGCCAGCAGCTTGATGGCGGGAGGACGGACCTACAATGAGCAGTTCTTC. Its protein product is CASSLMAGGRTYNEQFF. This sequence joins TRBV5-5 and TRBJ2-1, with 8 bases identical to TRBD2. The trim removed 1 base at V and 2 bases at J, leaving 8 bases unmatched. Germline CDR1 and CDR2: SGHKS and YYEKEE (reference sequence). There are 17 residues in the CDR3.

The gene calls are TRBV6-1 and TRBJ2-3, with 8 bases identical to TRBD2. The CDR3 length is 16 residues. The V gene's germline CDR1 is MNHNS and CDR2 SASEGT. The V gene end was trimmed by 1 base and the J gene end by 2 bases; junction bases not matched to a gene: 5. The CDR3 region is CASSEVSGAYTDTQYF. In nucleotides, the CDR3 is TGTGCCAGCAGTGAAGTTAGCGGGGCCTACACAGATACGCAGTATTTT.

The gene calls are TRBV5-1 and TRBJ1-1; the D gene is possibly TRBD1 (5 bases). Germline values: CDR1 SGHRS, CDR2 YFSETQ. The CDR3 length is 16 residues. V lost 1 base to trimming and J lost 0 bases, with 13 bases between them. The CDR3 DNA is TGCGCCAGCAGCTTGTCAGGGAAGGGAATGAACACTGAAGCTTTCTTT. Translation gives CASSLSGKGMNTEAFF.

This chain connects TRBV10-3 to TRBJ1-5, with D hard to call. The CDR3 extends over 13 amino acids. Deletions cut 2 bases from V and 3 bases from J, with 5 bases between. Germline lookup yields CDR1 ENHRY and CDR2 SYGVKD. The CDR3 is CAISETANQPQHF. CDR3 sequence (DNA): TGTGCCATCAGTGAGACAGCCAATCAGCCCCAGCATTTT.

This chain connects TRBV28 to TRBJ1-2; 7 nucleotides align to TRBD1. Losses at the gene ends were 6 bases for V and 8 bases for J; bases not matched to a gene: 3. The germline V gene encodes CDR1 MDHEN and CDR2 SYDVKM. CDR3 length equals 11 residues. CDR3 coding DNA: TGTGCCAGCAGCTCAGGGGGGGGCTACACCTTC. This translates into CASSSGGGYTF.

The gene calls are TRBV5-4 and TRBJ1-1; D is possibly TRBD1 (5 bases). V was pared by 3 bases and J by 5 bases, with 20 bases between. The CDR3 is 16 amino acids. CDR1 SGHNT and CDR2 YYREEE come from the germline V gene (reference sequence). This CDR3 reads CASSSRAAGLGTEAFF. DNA of the CDR3: TGTGCCAGCAGCTCTAGGGCGGCGGGACTGGGGACTGAAGCTTTCTTT.

This sequence joins TRBV6-5 and TRBJ1-5, with 7 bases aligning to TRBD1. CDR3 size: 14 residues. Germline V gene lookup returns CDR1 MNHEY and CDR2 SVGAGI. V shed 8 bases and J 6 bases; nucleotides not matched to a gene: 10. Here the CDR3 DNA reads TGTGCCAGCGCTATCGACAGGGTTGGTCAGCCCCAGCATTTT. Its protein is CASAIDRVGQPQHF.

The chain joins TRBV7-3 to TRBJ1-5; no firm D call. The CDR3 runs 13 residues. Germline CDR1 and CDR2: SGHTA and FQGTGA. Trimming left V 5 bases short and J 1 base short, with 6 bases between. The CDR3 is CASSADSNQPQHF. As DNA, the CDR3 is TGTGCCAGCAGCGCCGACAGCAATCAGCCCCAGCATTTT.

The chain joins TRBV7-2 to TRBJ1-5; D is possibly TRBD1 (5 bases). V was shortened by 5 bases and J by 5 bases, with 13 bases between the two germline ends. Germline V gene sequence: CDR1 SGHTA, CDR2 FQGNSA. This CDR3 contains 14 residues. In DNA form, the CDR3 reads TGTGCCAGCAGCCCCGACAGTTCCTATCAGCCCCAGCATTTT. As protein: CASSPDSSYQPQHF.

The V gene is TRBV29-1, the J gene TRBJ2-2; TRBD1 aligns across 9 bases. V was clipped by 3 bases and J by 2 bases; unmatched bases: 7. In germline, CDR1 is SQVTM, CDR2 ANQGSEA. This CDR3 has 16 amino acids. The CDR3 loop is CSVEDRGWGNTGELFF. The CDR3 DNA reads as TGCAGCGTTGAGGACAGGGGTTGGGGAAACACCGGGGAGCTGTTTTTT.

The chain employs TRBV10-3 and TRBJ1-6; tentative D call: TRBD1 (6 bases). Germline V gives CDR1 ENHRY, CDR2 SYGVKD. Trimming left V 0 bases short and J 10 bases short, with 10 bases between. CDR3 length: 14 amino acids. CDR3 region: CAISESTGNSPLHF. CDR3 nucleotides: TGTGCCATCAGTGAGTCAACAGGGAACTCACCCCTCCACTTT.

The V and J genes are TRBV2 and TRBJ2-1; D is possibly TRBD2 (6 bases). Germline V lookup: CDR1 SNHLY, CDR2 FYNNEI. Between the trimmed V and J ends, which lost 10 bases and 3 bases, there was a span of 16 bases. This CDR3 has 14 amino acids. The CDR3 reads CAMRVFGGYNEQFF. The CDR3 DNA follows: TGTGCCATGAGGGTGTTCGGGGGCTACAATGAGCAGTTCTTC.

V usage is TRBV30 and J usage is TRBJ1-5; 8 positions agree with TRBD1. Germline lookup yields CDR1 GTSNPN and CDR2 SVGIG (reference sequence). Losses at the gene ends were 5 bases for V and 3 bases for J; bases not matched to a gene: 9. The CDR3 covers 15 residues. The CDR3 DNA sequence: TGTGCCTGGGACAGGGGCCCTATCTTCAATCAGCCCCAGCATTTT. Translating it yields CAWDRGPIFNQPQHF.

The chain uses TRBV5-1 and TRBJ2-1, with TRBD1 matching over 11 bases. V shed 6 bases, J shed 3 bases, and the junction held 5 bases outside the gene matches. Germline V gene lookup returns CDR1 SGHRS and CDR2 YFSETQ. The CDR3 is 15 residues long. CDR3 bases: TGCGCCAGCAAAGTGGGACAGGGGGACTACAATGAGCAGTTCTTC. This gives the protein CASKVGQGDYNEQFF.

Here the CDR3 DNA reads TGTGCCAGCAGCTGGGTCAGCGGGGGGATCACAGATACGCAGTATTTT. Translation gives CASSWVSGGITDTQYF. This rearrangement joins TRBV11-2 to TRBJ2-3; 9 bases agree with TRBD2. CDR1 is SGHAT and CDR2 is FQNNGV in the germline V gene. Trimming took 4 bases from V and 2 from J; bases not matched to a gene: 7. The CDR3 is 16 amino acids.

The V gene is TRBV15, the J gene TRBJ2-1; 9 nucleotides match TRBD1. Per the germline V gene, CDR1 is LNHNV and CDR2 is YYDKDF (reference sequence). This CDR3 region has 16 residues. The trim removed 1 base at V and 4 bases at J, leaving 5 bases unmatched. The CDR3 DNA reads TGTGCCACCAGCAGAGGTATAGGGACAGGGTACAATGAGCAGTTCTTC. Translated, it gives CATSRGIGTGYNEQFF. The variable domain in full, completed from reference TRBV15 and TRBJ2-1, reads DAMVIQNPRYQVTQFGKPVTLSCSQTLNHNVMYWYQQKSSQAPKLLFHYYDKDFNNEADTPDNFQSRRPNTSFCFLDIRSPGLGDTAMYLCATSRGIGTGYNEQFFGPGTRLTVL.